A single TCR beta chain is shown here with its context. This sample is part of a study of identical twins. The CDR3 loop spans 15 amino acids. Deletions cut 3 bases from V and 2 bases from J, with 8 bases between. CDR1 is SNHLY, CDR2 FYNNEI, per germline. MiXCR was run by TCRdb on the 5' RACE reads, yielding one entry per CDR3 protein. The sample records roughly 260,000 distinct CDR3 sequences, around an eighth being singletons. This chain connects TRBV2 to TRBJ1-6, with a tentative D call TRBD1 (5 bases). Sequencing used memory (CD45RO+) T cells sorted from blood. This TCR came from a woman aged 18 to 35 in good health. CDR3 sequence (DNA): TGTGCCAGCAGTGAGGGGCGGCCCTATAATTCACCCCTCCACTTT. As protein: CASSEGRPYNSPLHF.